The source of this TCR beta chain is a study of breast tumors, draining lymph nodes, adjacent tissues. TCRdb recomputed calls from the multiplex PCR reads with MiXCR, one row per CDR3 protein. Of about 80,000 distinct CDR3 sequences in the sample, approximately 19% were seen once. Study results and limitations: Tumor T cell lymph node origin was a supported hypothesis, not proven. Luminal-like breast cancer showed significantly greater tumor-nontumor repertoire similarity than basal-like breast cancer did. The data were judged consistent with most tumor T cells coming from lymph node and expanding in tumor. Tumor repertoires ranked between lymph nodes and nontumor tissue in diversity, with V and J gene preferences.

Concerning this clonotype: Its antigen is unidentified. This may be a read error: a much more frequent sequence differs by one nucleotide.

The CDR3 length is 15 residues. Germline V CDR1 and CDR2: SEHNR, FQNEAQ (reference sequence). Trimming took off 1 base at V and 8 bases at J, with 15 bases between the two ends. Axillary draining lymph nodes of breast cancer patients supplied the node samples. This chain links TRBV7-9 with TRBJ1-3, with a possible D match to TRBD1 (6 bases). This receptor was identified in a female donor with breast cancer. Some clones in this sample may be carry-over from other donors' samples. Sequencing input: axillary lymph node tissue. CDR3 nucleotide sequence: TGTGCCAGCAGCTTAGGTGAACAGGGAGGAGACACCATATATTTT. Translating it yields CASSLGEQGGDTIYF.